This is a list of T cell receptor beta chains from one sample in a study of T-cell memory formation after mild COVID-19. TCRdb independently ran MiXCR on the 5' RACE reads; one entry per CDR3 protein. The sample shows 300,000 to 350,000 distinct CDR3 sequences, roughly an eighth of them seen only once. Sequencing was performed on PBMCs or a T cell subset sorted from them (not recorded which). The receptors derive from a man younger than 35 who had mild COVID-19 (a few samples of this study predate the infection). Cell type and time point are not known. CDR3s include the opening cysteine and the closing phenylalanine or tryptophan. A D gene is named only where the DNA matches it firmly. Clone size appears in some rows only: once, few, many, or a class for an expanded clone.

NA | many | TRBJ2-2 | TRBV7-2 | CASSLGVSTGELFF | TGTGCCAGCAGCTTAGGAGTTTCCACCGGGGAGCTGTTTTTT
NA | NA | TRBJ1-3 | TRBV29-1 | CSVKAFSGNTIYF | TGCAGCGTTAAGGCCTTCTCTGGAAACACCATATATTTT
TRBD1 | few | TRBJ2-7 | TRBV7-2 | CASSKQGFNSEQYF | TGTGCCAGCAGCAAACAGGGGTTCAACAGCGAGCAGTACTTC
NA | many | TRBJ2-5 | TRBV11-3 | CASSLDLAKQETQYF | TGTGCCAGCAGCTTAGATCTCGCTAAGCAAGAGACCCAGTACTTC
TRBD1 | many | TRBJ2-7 | TRBV9 | CASSAQTGRSSYEQYF | TGTGCCAGCAGCGCCCAGACAGGGAGATCTTCCTACGAGCAGTACTTC
NA | many | TRBJ2-5 | TRBV5-1 | CASSLQVQETQYF | TGCGCCAGCAGCTTGCAGGTGCAAGAGACCCAGTACTTC
NA | NA | TRBJ2-3 | TRBV7-6 | CASSLADLADTQYF | TGTGCCAGCAGCTTAGCGGACTTGGCAGATACGCAGTATTTT
TRBD1 | few | TRBJ1-1 | TRBV12-3/TRBV12-4 | CASSFGQAVEAFF | TGTGCCAGCAGTTTTGGACAGGCCGTTGAAGCTTTCTTT
NA | NA | TRBJ1-5 | TRBV6-2/TRBV6-3 | CASSYTPSSNQPQHF | TGTGCCAGCAGTTACACACCTTCTAGCAATCAGCCCCAGCATTTT
NA | NA | TRBJ1-3 | TRBV12-3/TRBV12-4 | CASSSQSPGNTIYF | TGTGCCAGCAGTTCCCAGTCACCTGGAAACACCATATATTTT
TRBD1 | many | TRBJ2-1 | TRBV4-2 | CASSQKAGTGGNEQFF | TGTGCCAGCAGCCAAAAAGCCGGGACAGGGGGCAATGAGCAGTTCTTC
TRBD2 | few | TRBJ2-3 | TRBV24-1 | CATSAGPLTSGGTLTDTQYF | TGTGCCACCAGTGCCGGCCCTCTCACTAGCGGGGGGACCCTCACAGATACGCAGTATTTT
TRBD1 | NA | TRBJ2-1 | TRBV7-2 | CASSLATGARYNEQFF | TGTGCCAGCAGCTTAGCGACAGGGGCCCGTTACAATGAGCAGTTCTTC
TRBD1 | few | TRBJ2-5 | TRBV5-1 | CASSLQGGLGETQYF | TGCGCCAGCAGTCTCCAAGGGGGCCTTGGAGAGACCCAGTACTTC
TRBD1 | NA | TRBJ1-6 | TRBV5-1 | CASSLISGQGNSPLHF | TGCGCCAGCAGCTTGATCTCAGGACAGGGTAATTCACCCCTCCACTTT
TRBD1 | few | TRBJ2-1 | TRBV7-8 | CASSLRDSYNEQFF | TGTGCCAGCAGTCTTCGGGACAGCTACAATGAGCAGTTCTTC
TRBD1 | few | TRBJ2-1 | TRBV11-2 | CASSLTGADDEQFF | TGTGCCAGCAGCTTGACAGGGGCGGACGATGAGCAGTTCTTC
TRBD2 | NA | TRBJ2-3 | TRBV19 | CASHPGGAAFTDTQYF | TGTGCCAGCCATCCGGGGGGTGCGGCGTTCACAGATACGCAGTATTTT
NA | few | TRBJ2-2 | TRBV24-1 | CATSDYTFGVRETGELFF | TGTGCCACCAGTGACTACACTTTCGGAGTAAGAGAAACCGGGGAGCTGTTTTTT
TRBD2 | few | TRBJ2-2 | TRBV5-1 | CASSLWTSGGADTGELFF | TGCGCCAGCAGCCTGTGGACTAGCGGGGGGGCGGACACCGGGGAGCTGTTTTTT
NA | few | TRBJ2-3 | TRBV3-1 | CASSQDQRADTQYF | TGTGCCAGCAGCCAAGATCAGCGCGCAGATACGCAGTATTTT
NA | few | TRBJ2-2 | TRBV12-3/TRBV12-4 | CASSSGIPTGELFF | TGTGCCAGCAGTTCAGGGATACCCACCGGGGAGCTGTTTTTT
NA | NA | TRBJ1-4 | TRBV18 | CASSPTSGEKLFF | TGTGCCAGCTCACCCACCAGCGGTGAAAAACTGTTTTTT
TRBD1 | few | TRBJ2-7 | TRBV19 | CASSLQGPFSYEQYF | TGTGCCAGTAGCCTACAGGGGCCTTTCTCCTACGAGCAGTACTTC
TRBD1 | NA | TRBJ1-4 | TRBV7-6 | CASSSRQGREKLFF | TGTGCCAGCAGCTCCAGACAGGGGCGAGAAAAACTGTTTTTT
NA | few | TRBJ2-1 | TRBV20-1 | CSAPRGQGLWNEQFF | TGCAGTGCTCCCAGGGGCCAGGGCCTCTGGAATGAGCAGTTCTTC
TRBD1 | many | TRBJ2-5 | TRBV18 | CASSPPGQQETQYF | TGTGCCAGCTCACCACCGGGACAGCAAGAGACCCAGTACTTC
TRBD2 | NA | TRBJ2-1 | TRBV7-9 | CASSPSPAGGSYNEQFF | TGTGCCAGCAGCCCATCCCCGGCGGGGGGCTCCTACAATGAGCAGTTCTTC
TRBD1 | few | TRBJ2-1 | TRBV6-6 | CASRGLTGAQFF | TGTGCCAGCCGTGGGTTAACAGGGGCGCAGTTCTTC
NA | NA | TRBJ1-2 | TRBV7-2 | CASSLNSRSGYTF | TGTGCCAGCAGCTTAAACTCGCGGAGTGGCTACACCTTC
NA | few | TRBJ2-7 | TRBV4-1 | CASSQVPGPYEQYF | TGCGCCAGCAGCCAAGTTCCCGGTCCATACGAGCAGTACTTC
TRBD1 | few | TRBJ1-2 | TRBV5-1 | CASSKGTDLNYGYTF | TGCGCCAGCAGCAAAGGGACAGATCTTAACTATGGCTACACCTTC
NA | NA | TRBJ2-7 | TRBV5-1 | CASSPTLSEEQYF | TGCGCCAGCAGTCCTACCCTCTCCGAGGAGCAGTACTTC
TRBD2 | NA | TRBJ2-1 | TRBV7-9 | CASSAPERGRSEQFF | TGTGCCAGCAGCGCCCCTGAGCGGGGGAGGAGTGAGCAGTTCTTC
NA | few | TRBJ2-7 | TRBV12-3/TRBV12-4 | CASSLPSGTGYEQYF | TGTGCCAGCAGTCTCCCCTCAGGAACAGGGTACGAGCAGTACTTC
NA | NA | TRBJ2-3 | TRBV12-5 | CASGLSASTQYF | TGTGCTAGTGGTTTGAGTGCGAGTACGCAGTATTTT
NA | NA | TRBJ2-5 | TRBV20-1 | CSARLTGSWEETQYF | TGCAGTGCCAGATTGACAGGATCGTGGGAAGAGACCCAGTACTTC